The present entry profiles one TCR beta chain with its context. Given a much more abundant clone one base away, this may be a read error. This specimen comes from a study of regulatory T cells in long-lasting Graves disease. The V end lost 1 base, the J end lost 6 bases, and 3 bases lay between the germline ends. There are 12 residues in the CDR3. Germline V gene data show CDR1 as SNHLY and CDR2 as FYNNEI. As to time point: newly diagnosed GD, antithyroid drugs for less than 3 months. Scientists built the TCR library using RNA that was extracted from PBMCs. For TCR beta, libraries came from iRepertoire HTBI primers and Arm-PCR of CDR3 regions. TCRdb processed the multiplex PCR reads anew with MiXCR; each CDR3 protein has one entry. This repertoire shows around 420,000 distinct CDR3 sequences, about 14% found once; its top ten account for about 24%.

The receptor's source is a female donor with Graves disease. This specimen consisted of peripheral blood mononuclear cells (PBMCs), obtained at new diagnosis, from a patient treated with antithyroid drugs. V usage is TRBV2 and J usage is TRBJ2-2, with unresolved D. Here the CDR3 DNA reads TGTGCCAGCAGTGAAGGCCCCGGGGAGCTGTTTTTT. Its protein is CASSEGPGELFF.